This TCR beta chain originates from a study of early stage breast cancer tumors. On the study more broadly: Samples were sequenced at approximately 9-fold average coverage.

The sample holds a few counts of this clone. The length of the CDR3 is 14 residues. Germline trimming cut 6 bases from V and 1 base from J; bases unmatched to any gene: 4. CDR1 WNHNN and CDR2 SYGVQD come from the germline V gene (reference sequence). The repertoire was sequenced with immunoSEQ multiplex PCR; TCRdb's copy has only in-frame clones and lacks some. The table includes some 70,000 clones, around 85% detected once. Material for sequencing was blood. The clonotype comes from a person aged 55-75 years with breast cancer. The chain uses TRBV10-1 and TRBJ2-7; 9 bases fit TRBD2. CDR3 region: CASRRLAVSYEQYF. CDR3 DNA: TGCGCCAGCAGGAGACTAGCGGTTTCCTACGAGCAGTACTTC.